Reported below is one TCR beta chain. The target antigen is unknown. The CDR3 length is 11 residues. Deletions cut 6 bases from V and 8 bases from J, with 11 bases between. Germline values: CDR1 SQVTM, CDR2 ANQGSEA. This sample was taken from a study of shared clonotypes between healthy human individuals. Across the study: Donors were a couple of women and a few men aged 18 to 49.

General study findings and limits: When compared with the clonotypes that were shared by all four sorted-subset donors, the non-shared clonotypes turned out to have lower generation probabilities. Despite large depth, sorted-subset datasets appeared incompletely sequenced.

The method was immunoSEQ multiplex PCR; TCRdb's version includes in-frame clones alone and lacks a portion of them. The repertoire consists of 2 million to 2.5 million clones, with about 94% occurring once and the leading ten covering more than 0.1%. The receptor was derived from a man aged 18 to 29 in good health. V is TRBV29-1 and J is TRBJ2-1; TRBD1 might be the D (7 bases). The sample taken for sequencing was naive CD4+ T cells sorted from blood. The sample's subset: CD45RA+ positively selected. CDR3 DNA: TGCAGCGTCGCCAGGGGGGATGAGCAGTTCTTC. Protein sequence: CSVARGDEQFF.